The source of this TCR beta chain is a study of blood T cell repertoires in COVID-19. In the original processing: Estimates of nucleated cell counts were drawn from the amplification of reference gene primers. The assay was immunoSEQ multiplex PCR, and TCRdb's table has in-frame clones only and misses some. That table gives V, J and clone size, and the DNA gave D and trimming. The top ten clones hold around 1.2% of a sample with some 200,000 clones, around 90% of them seen once. The CDR3 contains 13 residues. CDR1 is MGHDK and CDR2 is SYGVNS in the germline V gene. Trimming removed 2 bases at V and 4 bases at J, with 6 bases between.

The clonotype originates from a man aged 25 to 40 with acute or convalescent COVID-19. The sample was peripheral blood. V and J are TRBV25-1 and TRBJ2-1; D is possibly TRBD2 (6 bases). CDR3 in amino acids: CASSESGYNEQFF. The CDR3 DNA reads as TGTGCCAGCAGTGAAAGCGGGTACAATGAGCAGTTCTTC.